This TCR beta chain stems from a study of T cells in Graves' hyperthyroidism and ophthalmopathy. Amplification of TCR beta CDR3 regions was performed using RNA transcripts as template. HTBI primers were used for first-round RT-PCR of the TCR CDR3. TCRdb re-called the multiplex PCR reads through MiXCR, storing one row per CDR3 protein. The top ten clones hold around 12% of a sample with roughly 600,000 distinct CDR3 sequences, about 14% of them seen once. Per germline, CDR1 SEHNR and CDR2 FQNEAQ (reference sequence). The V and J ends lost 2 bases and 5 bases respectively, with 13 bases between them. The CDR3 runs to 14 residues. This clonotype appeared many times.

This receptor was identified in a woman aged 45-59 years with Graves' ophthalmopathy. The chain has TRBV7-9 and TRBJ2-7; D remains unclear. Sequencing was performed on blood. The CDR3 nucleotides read TGTGCCAGCAGCTTATTTCTGGGCCTCGACGAGCAGTACTTC. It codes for CASSLFLGLDEQYF.